This T cell receptor beta chain stems from a study of blood T cells in healthy people across ages. In germline, CDR1 is SGHTA, CDR2 FQGNSA. Trimming removed 5 bases from V and 11 bases from J, with 21 bases in between. The CDR3 contains 14 residues. Comments on this clonotype: Its antigen is undetermined.

A J-beta primer mix and a sample-barcoded 5' primer were used in a second PCR of about 6 to 12 cycles. TCRdb recomputed calls from the 5' RACE reads with MiXCR, one row per CDR3 protein. Among over 500,000 distinct CDR3 sequences listed, under 65% were seen once. Findings and limits, study-wide: No one knew whether donors had CMV, which possibly confounded expanded clonotype changes.

The chain uses TRBV7-2 and TRBJ2-5, with a tentative D call TRBD1 (5 bases). Sequenced sample: blood. The sequence was collected from a woman aged 80 or older in good health. The CDR3 region has the DNA TGTGCCAGCAGCCCCTTGCCGACAGTACATGAGCAGTACTTC. Its protein product is CASSPLPTVHEQYF.